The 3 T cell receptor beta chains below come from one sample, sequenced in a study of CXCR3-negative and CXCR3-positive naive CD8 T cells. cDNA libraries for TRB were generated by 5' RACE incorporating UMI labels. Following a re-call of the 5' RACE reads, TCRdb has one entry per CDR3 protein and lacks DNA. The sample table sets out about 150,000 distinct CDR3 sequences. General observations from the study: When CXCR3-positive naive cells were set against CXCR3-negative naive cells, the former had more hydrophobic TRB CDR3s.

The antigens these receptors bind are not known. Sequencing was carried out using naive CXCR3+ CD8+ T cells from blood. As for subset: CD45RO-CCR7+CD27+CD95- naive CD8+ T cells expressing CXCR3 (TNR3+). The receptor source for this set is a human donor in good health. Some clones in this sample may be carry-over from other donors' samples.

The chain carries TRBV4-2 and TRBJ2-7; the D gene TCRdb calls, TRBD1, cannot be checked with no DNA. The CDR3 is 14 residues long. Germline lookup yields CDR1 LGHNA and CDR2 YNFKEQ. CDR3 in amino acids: CASSPRASSYEQYF.

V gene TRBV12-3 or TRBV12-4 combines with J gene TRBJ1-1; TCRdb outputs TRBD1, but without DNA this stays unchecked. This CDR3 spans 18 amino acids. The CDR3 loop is CASSETSPGVGLNTEAFF.

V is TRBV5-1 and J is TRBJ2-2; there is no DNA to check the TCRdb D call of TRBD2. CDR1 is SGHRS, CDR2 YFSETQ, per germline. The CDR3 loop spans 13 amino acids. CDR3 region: CASTGDFAGELFF.